This passage covers 25 T cell receptor beta chains from one sample sequenced in a study of control samples from healthy donors and cancer patients. Generated by immunoSEQ multiplex PCR, the TCRdb table keeps only in-frame clones and is missing some. This sample has 150,000 to 200,000 clones, with just over 85% found just once. Sequencing was done on a sample of blood. The receptors come from a man younger than 35 in good health.

The chain couples TRBV11-3 to TRBJ2-7; 11 bases are a match to TRBD1. Germline loops: CDR1 SGHNT, CDR2 YENEEA. This CDR3 has 14 amino acids. V was clipped by 5 bases and J by 2 bases; unmatched bases: 2. The CDR3 coding sequence is TGTGCCAGCAGCGCGGGACAGGGGGCCTACGAGCAGTACTTC. It specifies CASSAGQGAYEQYF.

This chain joins TRBV27 and TRBJ2-4; D gene uncertain. The CDR3 loop spans 16 amino acids. V was clipped by 1 base and J by 0 bases, with 10 bases between them. CDR1 is MNHEY and CDR2 is SMNVEV in the germline V gene (reference sequence). Here the CDR3 DNA reads TGTGCCAGCAGTTTATGGGCAGGAGTAGCCAAAAACATTCAGTACTTC. Translated, it gives CASSLWAGVAKNIQYF.

The V gene is TRBV27, the J gene TRBJ1-4, with 7 bases identical to TRBD1. The germline gives CDR1 MNHEY, CDR2 SMNVEV (reference sequence). The V gene end was trimmed by 6 bases and the J gene end by 0 bases; junction bases not matched to a gene: 4. The CDR3 length is 15 residues. CDR3 sequence: CASRNRGSTNEKLFF. In DNA form, the CDR3 reads TGTGCCAGCAGAAACAGGGGCTCAACTAATGAAAAACTGTTTTTT.

This clone appeared a single time. The V call is TRBV14, the J call TRBJ2-5; D possibly corresponds to TRBD1 (6 bases). CDR1 and CDR2 from the germline V gene are SGHDN and FVKESK. CDR3 length equals 15 residues. V gave up 1 base and J gave up 2 bases, with 11 bases separating them. DNA of the CDR3: TGTGCCAGCAGCCAAGTGGGGGCGGTACAAGAGACCCAGTACTTC. This translates into CASSQVGAVQETQYF.

The rearrangement links TRBV7-9 to TRBJ2-5; either TRBD1 or TRBD2 may fit D (6 bases each). Trimming removed 5 bases at V and 2 bases at J, with 12 bases between. The CDR3 sequence is 14 residues long. The germline gives CDR1 SEHNR, CDR2 FQNEAQ (reference sequence). CDR3 nucleotides: TGTGCCAGCAGCCCAACAGGGAGGCAAGAGACCCAGTACTTC. It encodes CASSPTGRQETQYF.

This sequence joins TRBV28 and TRBJ2-7; no definite D call. V lost 2 bases and J lost 4, with 3 bases in between. The CDR3 contains 11 residues. Germline lookup yields CDR1 MDHEN and CDR2 SYDVKM. In DNA form, the CDR3 reads TGTGCCAGCAGTTTAGGGTACGAGCAGTACTTC. It translates to CASSLGYEQYF. Based on the CDR3 plus reference TRBV28 and TRBJ2-7, the full variable domain is DVKVTQSSRYLVKRTGEKVFLECVQDMDHENMFWYRQDPGLGLRLIYFSYDVKMKEKGDIPEGYSVSREKKERFSLILESASTNQTSMYLCASSLGYEQYFGPGTRLTVT.

The genes are TRBV4-2 and TRBJ2-2; the D call may be TRBD1 or TRBD2 (5 bases each). The CDR3 has 18 residues. V was shortened by 0 bases and J by 4 bases, with 18 bases between the two germline ends. CDR1 LGHNA and CDR2 YNFKEQ come from the germline V gene. The CDR3 loop is CASSQESQGVIVTGELFF. Here the CDR3 DNA reads TGTGCCAGCAGCCAAGAGTCTCAGGGAGTCATAGTCACCGGGGAGCTGTTTTTT.

The chain uses TRBV5-1 and TRBJ2-1; D is possibly TRBD1 (5 bases). Looked up from germline, CDR1 is SGHRS and CDR2 is YFSETQ. V shed 1 base and J shed 8 bases, with 16 bases lying between them. The length of the CDR3 is 15 residues. CDR3 sequence (DNA): TGCGCCAGCAGCTTGTGGCAGGGAACTTTCTATGAGCAGTTCTTC. Protein product: CASSLWQGTFYEQFF.

A single count supports this clone. V is TRBV28 and J is TRBJ2-3; TRBD1 aligns across 9 bases. The CDR3 is 15 residues long. Germline V gene sequence: CDR1 MDHEN, CDR2 SYDVKM. The J segment lost 3 bases and the V segment lost 6 bases, leaving 7 bases of the junction unmatched. CDR3 DNA: TGTGCCAGCAGCGATCCGGGACAGGGAACAGATACGCAGTATTTT. It translates to CASSDPGQGTDTQYF.

The gene calls are TRBV13 and TRBJ2-7; perhaps TRBD2 as D (6 bases). V was shortened by 6 bases and J by 2 bases, with 14 bases between the two germline ends. The CDR3 is 14 residues long. Germline V gene sequence: CDR1 PRHDT, CDR2 FYEKMQ (reference sequence). CDR3 nucleotide sequence: TGTGCCAGCAGTCCCGGCGGGACCGCCTACGAGCAGTACTTC. It specifies CASSPGGTAYEQYF.

This clone was seen a few times. V is TRBV7-8 and J is TRBJ1-5; no reliable D call. This CDR3 spans 12 amino acids. Germline lookup yields CDR1 SGHVS and CDR2 FQNEAQ. The ends were cut back, 11 bases at V and 2 bases at J, with 10 bases in the middle. The DNA for the CDR3 is TGTGCCGTCGCCCCGGGCAATCAGCCCCAGCATTTT. Translated: CAVAPGNQPQHF.

V is TRBV5-1 and J is TRBJ2-1; TRBD2 agrees at 7 bases. Germline V CDR1 and CDR2: SGHRS, YFSETQ. CDR3 size: 13 residues. The J segment lost 5 bases and the V segment lost 7 bases, leaving 6 bases of the junction unmatched. For the CDR3, the DNA is TGCGCCAGCTCTATTGGGGGGGACAATGAGCAGTTCTTC. Translated: CASSIGGDNEQFF.

The V and J genes are TRBV27 and TRBJ2-3; 9 bases are shared with TRBD1. CDR3 size: 19 residues. With 6 bases clipped from V and 2 bases from J, the junction kept 18 bases outside the gene matches. Germline CDR1 MNHEY, CDR2 SMNVEV (reference sequence). CDR3 sequence reads: CASSRDAGTGLPVTDTQYF. Here the CDR3 DNA reads TGTGCCAGCAGCCGAGACGCCGGGACAGGGTTACCCGTCACAGATACGCAGTATTTT.

There are a few counts of this clone. The V and J genes are TRBV14 and TRBJ1-2; the D is unclear. In germline, CDR1 is SGHDN, CDR2 FVKESK. Trimming removed 1 base at V and 3 bases at J, with 18 bases between. The CDR3 loop spans 17 amino acids. The CDR3 loop is CASSQVGNRGGHYGYTF. In DNA form, the CDR3 reads TGTGCCAGCAGCCAAGTCGGGAATCGTGGTGGTCACTATGGCTACACCTTC. Based on the CDR3 plus reference TRBV14 and TRBJ1-2, the full variable domain is EAGVTQFPSHSVIEKGQTVTLRCDPISGHDNLYWYRRVMGKEIKFLLHFVKESKQDESGMPNNRFLAERTGGTYSTLKVQPAELEDSGVYFCASSQVGNRGGHYGYTFGSGTRLTVV.

The genes are TRBV19 and TRBJ2-7, with 8 bases matching TRBD1. This CDR3 is 14 amino acids long. The germline CDR1 and CDR2 sequences are LNHDA and SQIVND (reference sequence). V lost 4 bases to trimming and J lost 6 bases; unmatched junction nucleotides: 8. Here the CDR3 reads CASSRGTGHFEQYF. The CDR3, as DNA: TGTGCCAGTAGTAGGGGGACAGGCCATTTCGAGCAGTACTTC.

The rearrangement links TRBV5-1 to TRBJ2-5, with 8 bases fitting TRBD1. The germline CDR1 and CDR2 sequences are SGHRS and YFSETQ. V lost 0 bases, J lost 5 bases, and 6 bases stayed unmatched. The CDR3 is 15 amino acids. CDR3 coding DNA: TGCGCCAGCAGCTTGGAGCAGGGGGCTGGGGAGACCCAGTACTTC. Its translation: CASSLEQGAGETQYF. The full variable domain, rest sourced from reference TRBV5-1 and TRBJ2-5, is KAGVTQTPRYLIKTRGQQVTLSCSPISGHRSVSWYQQTPGQGLQFLFEYFSETQRNKGNFPGRFSGRQFSNSRSEMNVSTLELGDSALYLCASSLEQGAGETQYFGPGTRLLVL.

The sample holds one count of this clone. V and J are TRBV5-1 and TRBJ2-5; tentative D call: TRBD1 (5 bases). The CDR3 spans 14 residues. Germline V gene data show CDR1 as SGHRS and CDR2 as YFSETQ. The V gene lost 6 bases and the J gene lost 0 bases, with 12 bases spanning the gap. The CDR3: CASTLRTNQETQYF. The CDR3 region has the DNA TGCGCCAGCACCCTTAGGACAAACCAAGAGACCCAGTACTTC.

The chain has TRBV5-4 and TRBJ1-4; 9 nucleotides match TRBD1. CDR1 is SGHNT and CDR2 is YYREEE in the germline V gene (reference sequence). V trimming: 4 bases; J trimming: 8 bases; junction bases outside the gene matches: 6. This CDR3 region has 14 residues. The CDR3 DNA sequence: TGTGCCAGCAGCCCGGGACAGGGTGAAGAAAAACTGTTTTTT. Translating it yields CASSPGQGEEKLFF.

In regard to this clone: Because it lacks the conserved phenylalanine or tryptophan at the end, this CDR3 is likely a read error. It is unclear where the CDR3 begins or ends on the DNA, so no DNA is shown, and the CDR3 is as TCRdb lists it. The chain joins TRBV6-2 or TRBV6-3 to TRBJ1-3; the table assigns TRBD1, which was not confirmed against the DNA. Germline lookup yields CDR1 MNHEY and CDR2 SVGEGT. The CDR3 totals 13 residues, both ends included. The chain's CDR3 is CASSSAPGTGGPT.

The chain links TRBV19 to TRBJ2-1, with D possibly called TRBD1 or TRBD2 (6 bases each). From germline, CDR1 is LNHDA and CDR2 SQIVND (reference sequence). The CDR3 covers 15 residues. V was clipped by 7 bases and J by 7 bases, with 20 bases between them. The DNA of the CDR3 is TGTGCCAGTACTGGTCTCCGGGGGCCGAGGAATGAGCAGTTCTTC. Its translation: CASTGLRGPRNEQFF.

The J gene is TRBJ1-5, the V gene TRBV4-3; TRBD1 matches at 7 bases. Germline loops: CDR1 LGHNA, CDR2 YSLEER. Trimming took 1 base from V and 2 from J; bases not matched to a gene: 11. CDR3 length: 18 residues. The CDR3 DNA sequence: TGCGCCAGCAGCCAAGTACTCCCCCGACAGGGAGGCAATCAGCCCCAGCATTTT. Protein product: CASSQVLPRQGGNQPQHF.

This clone occurred once. This chain joins TRBV7-9 and TRBJ2-5, with 14 bases lining up with TRBD2. The CDR3 is 19 residues long. Germline trimming cut 3 bases from V and 4 bases from J; bases unmatched to any gene: 13. Looked up from germline, CDR1 is SEHNR and CDR2 is FQNEAQ (reference sequence). The CDR3 DNA reads TGTGCCAGCAGCTTTCCCAGCAAGACTAGCGGGGGGGCGCGAGAGACCCAGTACTTC. It codes for CASSFPSKTSGGARETQYF. The full variable domain, rest sourced from reference TRBV7-9 and TRBJ2-5, is DTGVSQNPRHKITKRGQNVTFRCDPISEHNRLYWYRQTLGQGPEFLTYFQNEAQLEKSRLLSDRFSAERPKGSFSTLEIQRTEQGDSAMYLCASSFPSKTSGGARETQYFGPGTRLLVL.

The V and J genes are TRBV10-3 and TRBJ2-5; 7 bases match TRBD1. The junction had 4 bases not matched to a gene; V was cut back by 5 bases and J by 1 base. The CDR3 has 14 residues. The V gene's germline CDR1 is ENHRY and CDR2 SYGVKD. For the CDR3, the DNA is TGTGCCATCAGTCAGACAGGGACCCAAGAGACCCAGTACTTC. Protein product: CAISQTGTQETQYF.

The chain recombines TRBV5-6 with TRBJ1-2; 8 bases line up with TRBD1. J gave up 7 bases and V 7 bases, and 6 bases lay outside the gene matches. CDR3 length equals 12 residues. Germline V CDR1 and CDR2: SGHDT, YYEEEE. The CDR3 sequence: CASGRTGFGYTF. The CDR3, as DNA: TGTGCCAGCGGCCGGACAGGGTTTGGCTACACCTTC. The full variable domain, in which reference TRBV5-6 and TRBJ1-2 provide the parts outside the CDR3, is DAGVTQSPTHLIKTRGQQVTLRCSPKSGHDTVSWYQQALGQGPQFIFQYYEEEERQRGNFPDRFSGHQFPNYSSELNVNALLLGDSALYLCASGRTGFGYTFGSGTRLTVV.

J is TRBJ2-7 and V is TRBV20-1; D is unclear. Germline V gene sequence: CDR1 DFQATT, CDR2 SNEGSKA (reference sequence). With 7 bases removed from V and 2 bases from J, the gap between germline ends came to 9 bases. This CDR3 is built from 11 residues. The CDR3, as DNA: TGCAGTGGATCGGCAACCTACGAGCAGTACTTC. It specifies CSGSATYEQYF.